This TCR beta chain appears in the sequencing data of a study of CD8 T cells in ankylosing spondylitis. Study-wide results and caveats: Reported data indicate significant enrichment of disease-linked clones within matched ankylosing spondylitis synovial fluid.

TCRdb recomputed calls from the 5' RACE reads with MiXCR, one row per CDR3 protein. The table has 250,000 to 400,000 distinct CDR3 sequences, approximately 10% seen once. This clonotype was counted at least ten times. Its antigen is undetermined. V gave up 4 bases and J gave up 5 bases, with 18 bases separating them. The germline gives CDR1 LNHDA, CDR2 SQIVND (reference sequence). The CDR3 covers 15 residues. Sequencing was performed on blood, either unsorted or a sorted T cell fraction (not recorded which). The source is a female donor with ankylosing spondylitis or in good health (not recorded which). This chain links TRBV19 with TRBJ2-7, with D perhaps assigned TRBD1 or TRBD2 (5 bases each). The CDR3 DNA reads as TGTGCCAGTAGTAGGGACGGACTCGGTAAGAACGAGCAGTACTTC. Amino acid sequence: CASSRDGLGKNEQYF.